This passage covers 13 T cell receptor beta chains from one sample sequenced in a study of blood T cell repertoires in COVID-19. TCRdb keeps only in-frame clones here, not all; method: immunoSEQ multiplex PCR. There are 210,000 or so clones in the sample; 87% occur only once, and roughly 2% lies in the top ten. The sequenced sample consisted of peripheral blood. The receptor set was obtained from a man aged 40-50 years with active or convalescent COVID-19.

This clone was detected once. The chain carries TRBV7-6 and TRBJ1-6; 9 bases agree with TRBD1. The V and J ends lost 5 bases and 3 bases, in that order; junction bases with no gene match: 5. This CDR3 is 16 amino acids long. CDR1 is SGHVS, CDR2 FNYEAQ, per germline. The CDR3 protein is CASSQGQGLYNSPLHF. The CDR3 DNA follows: TGTGCCAGCAGCCAGGGACAGGGACTCTATAATTCACCCCTCCACTTT.

V gene TRBV6-5 combines with J gene TRBJ1-2, with 8 bases matching TRBD1. CDR1 MNHEY and CDR2 SVGAGI come from the germline V gene. Unmatched junction bases numbered 8, after V lost 6 bases and J lost 2 bases. The CDR3 length is 15 residues. The DNA for the CDR3 is TGTGCCAGCAGGGCCCAGGGGGCGCAAAACTATGGCTACACCTTC. Protein: CASRAQGAQNYGYTF.

The V and J genes are TRBV10-3 and TRBJ2-5; 7 nucleotides line up with TRBD2. The CDR3 spans 15 residues. Looked up from germline, CDR1 is ENHRY and CDR2 is SYGVKD. J was trimmed by 2 bases and V by 2 bases; bases with no gene match: 5. CDR3 sequence (DNA): TGTGCCATCAGTGAGGGGACTACAAATCAAGAGACCCAGTACTTC. Protein product: CAISEGTTNQETQYF.

This sequence joins TRBV28 and TRBJ1-4, with D possibly being TRBD1 (5 bases). V was shortened by 9 bases and J by 5 bases, with 13 bases between the two germline ends. The CDR3 spans 13 residues. Germline-derived CDR1 and CDR2 are MDHEN and SYDVKM. CDR3 nucleotides: TGTGCCAGTGGGGACTTGGGGAATGAAAAACTGTTTTTT. Translation: CASGDLGNEKLFF.

V is TRBV30 and J is TRBJ1-1, with 9 bases lining up with TRBD1. CDR1 is GTSNPN and CDR2 is SVGIG in the germline V gene (reference sequence). The V segment lost 0 bases and the J segment 3 bases; nucleotides outside the gene matches: 5. The CDR3 has 15 residues. CDR3 nucleotides: TGTGCCTGGAGTGTCACACAGGGGGCGGACACTGAAGCTTTCTTT. The encoded protein is CAWSVTQGADTEAFF.

This clone was seen a single time. The rearrangement uses TRBV6-2 or TRBV6-3 and TRBJ1-1; a weak D match, TRBD1 (6 bases). Trimming took off 0 bases at V and 6 bases at J, with 17 bases between the two ends. There are 16 residues in the CDR3. Per the germline V gene, CDR1 is MNHEY and CDR2 is SVGEGT. CDR3 DNA sequence: TGTGCCAGCAGTTACTCGAGGGAAAAGGGGGAGTCTGAAGCTTTCTTT. It specifies CASSYSREKGESEAFF.

V is TRBV19 and J is TRBJ2-3, with D tentatively TRBD2 (6 bases). V lost 6 bases and J 2 bases, leaving 12 bases between the germline ends. Germline V CDR1 and CDR2: LNHDA, SQIVND (reference sequence). There are 14 residues in the CDR3. In DNA, the CDR3 is TGTGCCAGTAGCCCCGGGAGAACCACAGATACGCAGTATTTT. Protein: CASSPGRTTDTQYF.

This clone was seen just once. CDR3 sequence: CASSEWAGPGNTIYF. The CDR3 coding sequence is TGTGCCAGCAGTGAATGGGCGGGACCTGGAAACACCATATATTTT. The V and J genes are TRBV6-1 and TRBJ1-3; the D gene is possibly TRBD1 (5 bases). This CDR3 region has 15 residues. Trimming left V 2 bases short and J 2 bases short, with 10 bases between. Per the germline V gene, CDR1 is MNHNS and CDR2 is SASEGT.

V usage is TRBV2 and J usage is TRBJ1-1, with D tentatively TRBD1 (5 bases). This CDR3 has 12 amino acids. The germline gives CDR1 SNHLY, CDR2 FYNNEI. The V and J ends lost 5 bases and 8 bases respectively, with 12 bases between them. The chain's CDR3 is CASSTSGGEAFF. For the CDR3, the DNA is TGTGCCAGCAGTACCTCGGGGGGGGAAGCTTTCTTT. Together with reference TRBV2 and TRBJ1-1, the CDR3 gives the full variable domain: EPEVTQTPSHQVTQMGQEVILRCVPISNHLYFYWYRQILGQKVEFLVSFYNNEISEKSEIFDDQFSVERPDGSNFTLKIRSTKLEDSAMYFCASSTSGGEAFFGQGTRLTVV.

In its sample, this clone was seen once. V and J are TRBV10-1 and TRBJ2-3; D might be TRBD2 (7 bases). The ends were cut back, 6 bases at V and 5 bases at J, with 12 bases in the middle. The germline V gene encodes CDR1 WNHNN and CDR2 SYGVQD (reference sequence). The CDR3 loop spans 13 amino acids. DNA for the CDR3: TGCGCCAGCAGGGGGGGGCCTGGAGATACGCAGTATTTT. Residues: CASRGGPGDTQYF.

This clone was counted at least ten times. The chain joins TRBV19 to TRBJ1-5, with a possible D match to TRBD1 (5 bases). This CDR3 region has 13 residues. V gave up 6 bases and J gave up 4 bases, with 10 bases separating them. The V gene's germline CDR1 is LNHDA and CDR2 SQIVND (reference sequence). The CDR3 coding sequence is TGTGCCAGTAGCCCGGGACTGAATCAGCCCCAGCATTTT. Protein: CASSPGLNQPQHF. Supplemented by reference TRBV19 and TRBJ1-5, the full variable domain reads DGGITQSPKYLFRKEGQNVTLSCEQNLNHDAMYWYRQDPGQGLRLIYYSQIVNDFQKGDIAEGYSVSREKKESFPLTVTSAQKNPTAFYLCASSPGLNQPQHFGDGTRLSIL.

V and J are TRBV29-1 and TRBJ2-3; D is possibly TRBD2 (5 bases). Germline CDR1 reads SQVTM; CDR2 reads ANQGSEA. This CDR3 has 12 amino acids. Trimming removed 3 bases at V and 7 bases at J, with 11 bases between. The CDR3 sequence is CSVERDTNTQYF. The CDR3 region has the DNA TGCAGCGTTGAGAGGGATACGAATACGCAGTATTTT.

V usage is TRBV5-1 and J usage is TRBJ1-1, with D uncertain. Germline V gene data show CDR1 as SGHRS and CDR2 as YFSETQ. The V end was cut by 0 bases, the J end by 2 bases, with 8 bases between. CDR3 size: 14 residues. Here the CDR3 reads CASSLGRINTEAFF. DNA of the CDR3: TGCGCCAGCAGCTTGGGCAGGATTAACACTGAAGCTTTCTTT.